This T cell receptor (beta chain) was documented in a study of a mutant IDH1 vaccine in newly diagnosed glioma. Trimming stripped 4 bases from V and 2 bases from J, with 16 bases between. The CDR3 is made up of 16 amino acids. Germline V gene sequence: CDR1 SGHDT, CDR2 YYEEEE. Assay used: immunoSEQ multiplex PCR; TCRdb lists only in-frame clones, some missing. The data hold roughly 54,000 clones, with around 84% observed a single time. Time point: week 35, safety follow-up. Each dose of the vaccine consisted of 300 ug of mutant IDH1 20-mer peptide, with topical imiquimod. Of note for this clone: Antigen: not known.

Here the sequenced sample was PBMCs, taken from a glioma patient whose treatment included an IDH1 peptide vaccine. This receptor was taken from a woman aged 18-35 years with glioma. The chain carries TRBV5-6 and TRBJ1-5, with TRBD1 as a possible D gene (6 bases). CDR3 bases: TGTGCCAGCAGCCTCACAGGGATCGGGGGCAATCAGCCCCAGCATTTT. The encoded protein is CASSLTGIGGNQPQHF.